The entry below describes one T cell receptor beta chain. There is no known antigen for this receptor. Per-nucleotide qualities are absent, and no much larger clonotype sits a single base away. This record comes from a study of blood T cell repertoires in COVID-19 (dated by TCRdb to 2020 to 2022). For the wider study: Samples covering the acute and convalescent phases of COVID-19 were provided by collaborators in the United States, Italy and Spain. The material from the prospective study consisted of cDNA or gDNA derived from T cells, B-cell-depleted T cells, or PBMCs. Deeply sampled blood TCRbeta repertoires from subjects exposed to, actively infected with, or recovered from COVID-19 were included in the dataset. The repertoires were released in a freely available public database meant as a resource for research on the immune response to SARS-CoV-2. The samples were drawn from two sources: the first 160 participants of the ongoing ImmuneRACE study, and 1,254 subjects contributed by 6 global collaborators. The sample metadata nearly always contained a de-identified subject ID, COVID-19 status, age in years and sex. HLA class I and class II types, where available, came from metadata supplied by the sample provider rather than from assay-based typing. General findings and caveats noted by the study authors: How much clinical and demographic metadata was included differed by source and by participant, and the metadata was provided uncurated.

TCRbeta CDR3 regions were amplified from genomic DNA using the immunoSEQ Assay, a bias-controlled multiplex PCR. On the study's bioinformatics: The number of nucleated cells in each sample was estimated from the amplification of reference gene primers within the assay. To quantify the absolute abundance of each unique TCRbeta CDR3 rearrangement, sequence reads were collapsed and filtered. For each sample, productive Simpson clonality was calculated as the square root of Simpson's diversity index over productive rearrangements. TCRdb provides this immuneACCESS table in a form limited to in-frame rearrangements. Some clones are lacking; in checked studies, under half of them reflect an unresolved V gene, and why the rest are absent is not known. V and J calls and clone size come straight from that table; D and trimming were deduced from the DNA. Recorded for this sample are 180,000 or so clones; 80% to 90% of them occurred a single time. Over 12% of the sample goes to the ten largest clones.

Inclusive of the bounding cysteine and phenylalanine, the CDR3 is 18 residues long. Left in the record is the CDR3 DNA by itself, 54 bases read in frame from the first base. Per the germline V gene, SGHVS is the CDR1 and FNYEAQ is the CDR2. V ends up 5 bases short and J 2 bases short, with an unmatched junction base count of 15. Enrolling through a virtual design, the prospective study's participants ranged in age from about 18 to 100 years and lived across about two dozen United States geographic areas. In the prospective study, cohorts were assigned on the basis of participant-reported clinical history obtained from a screening survey and a study questionnaire. For ImmuneRACE Cohort 3, a participant was defined as recovered based on two consecutive negative NP/OP PCR tests, clearance by a healthcare professional, or resolution of symptoms. In the prospective study, mobile phlebotomists collected whole blood, serum and a nasopharyngeal or oropharyngeal swab from each participant. Additional blood draws and questionnaires over an approximately 2-month period could optionally be provided by prospective study participants. Before DNA extraction, blood samples from the prospective study were shipped at room temperature or frozen.

The chain is assembled from TRBV7-6 and TRBJ1-3, and TRBD1 matches 7 of the central bases. The sample consisted of PBMCs or T cells enriched from blood (not recorded which). The clonotype originates from a man in his fifties who had recovered from COVID-19. The DNA is TGTGCCAGCAGCCCAGGCTGGCGGACAGGTAGACCTGGAAACACCATATATTTT. This is translated as CASSPGWRTGRPGNTIYF.